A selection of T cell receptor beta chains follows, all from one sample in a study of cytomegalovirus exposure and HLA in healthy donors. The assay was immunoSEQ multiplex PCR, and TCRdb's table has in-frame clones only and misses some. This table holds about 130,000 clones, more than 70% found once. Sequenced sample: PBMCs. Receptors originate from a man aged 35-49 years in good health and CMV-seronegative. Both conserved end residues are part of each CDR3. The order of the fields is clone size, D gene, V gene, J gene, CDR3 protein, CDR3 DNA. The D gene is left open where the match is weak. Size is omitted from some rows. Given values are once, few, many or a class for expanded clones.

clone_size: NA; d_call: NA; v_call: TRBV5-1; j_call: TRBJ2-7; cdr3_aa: CASSTRQEPYEQYF; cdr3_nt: TGCGCCAGCAGCACACGACAGGAACCCTACGAGCAGTACTTC
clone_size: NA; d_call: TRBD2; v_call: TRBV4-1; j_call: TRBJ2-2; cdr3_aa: CASSQDISGGPTGELFF; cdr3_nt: TGCGCCAGCAGCCAAGATATAAGCGGGGGTCCGACCGGGGAGCTGTTTTTT
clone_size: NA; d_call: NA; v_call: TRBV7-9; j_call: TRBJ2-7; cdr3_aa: CASSLTDRDYEQYF; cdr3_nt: TGTGCCAGCAGCTTAACGGACAGAGACTACGAGCAGTACTTC
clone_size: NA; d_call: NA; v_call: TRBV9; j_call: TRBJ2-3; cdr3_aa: CASSPRAGNPPDTQYF; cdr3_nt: TGTGCCAGCAGCCCCCGGGCCGGGAACCCACCAGATACGCAGTATTTT
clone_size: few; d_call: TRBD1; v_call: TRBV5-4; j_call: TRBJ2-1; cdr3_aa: CASSSDRALYNEQFF; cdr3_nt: TGTGCCAGCAGCTCCGACAGGGCCCTTTACAATGAGCAGTTCTTC
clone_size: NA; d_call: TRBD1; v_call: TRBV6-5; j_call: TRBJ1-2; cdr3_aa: CASSQGGQIYGYTF; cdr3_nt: TGTGCCAGCAGCCAGGGGGGTCAGATTTATGGCTACACCTTC
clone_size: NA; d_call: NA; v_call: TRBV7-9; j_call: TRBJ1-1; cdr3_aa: CASRTSPGRGNTEAFF; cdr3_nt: TGTGCCAGCAGGACAAGCCCAGGGAGGGGGAACACTGAAGCTTTCTTT
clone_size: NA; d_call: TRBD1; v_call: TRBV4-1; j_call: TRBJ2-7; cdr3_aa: CASSQPGQGANEQYF; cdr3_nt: TGCGCCAGCAGCCAACCGGGACAGGGGGCCAACGAGCAGTACTTC
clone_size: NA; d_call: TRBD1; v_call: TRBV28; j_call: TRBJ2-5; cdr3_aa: CASRGYGLGRGRETQYF; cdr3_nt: TGTGCCAGCAGAGGTTATGGCTTGGGCAGGGGGCGAGAGACCCAGTACTTC
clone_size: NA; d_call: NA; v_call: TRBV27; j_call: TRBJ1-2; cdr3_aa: CASSLKGLDGYTF; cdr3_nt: TGTGCCAGCAGTTTAAAGGGGCTCGACGGCTACACCTTC
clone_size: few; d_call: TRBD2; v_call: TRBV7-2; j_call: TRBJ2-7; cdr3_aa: CASSSDDGGDAYEQYF; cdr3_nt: TGTGCCAGCAGCTCAGATGACGGGGGGGATGCCTACGAGCAGTACTTC
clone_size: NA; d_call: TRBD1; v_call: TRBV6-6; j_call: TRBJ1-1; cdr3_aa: CATQGAGFDTEAFF; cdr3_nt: TGTGCCACCCAGGGGGCTGGGTTTGACACTGAAGCTTTCTTT
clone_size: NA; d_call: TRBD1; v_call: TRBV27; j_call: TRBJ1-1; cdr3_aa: CASSLIYRGRGDTEAFF; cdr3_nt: TGTGCCAGCAGTTTAATCTACAGGGGGAGGGGGGACACTGAAGCTTTCTTT
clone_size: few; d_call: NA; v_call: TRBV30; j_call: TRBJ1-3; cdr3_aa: CAWSPTGGNTIYF; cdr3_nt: TGTGCCTGGTCTCCCACCGGGGGAAACACCATATATTTT
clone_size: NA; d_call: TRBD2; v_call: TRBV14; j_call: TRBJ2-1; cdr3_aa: CASSRTSGGGRNEQFF; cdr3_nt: TGTGCCAGCAGCCGGACCTCGGGCGGCGGGAGGAATGAGCAGTTCTTC
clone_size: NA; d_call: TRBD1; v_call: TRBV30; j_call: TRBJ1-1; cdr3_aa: CAWSVGTARTEAFF; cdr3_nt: TGTGCCTGGAGTGTAGGGACAGCCCGCACTGAAGCTTTCTTT
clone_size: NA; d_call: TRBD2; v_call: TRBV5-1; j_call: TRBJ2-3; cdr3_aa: CASKGLAGVWSDTQYF; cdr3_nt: TGCGCCAGCAAGGGACTAGCGGGAGTTTGGTCAGATACGCAGTATTTT
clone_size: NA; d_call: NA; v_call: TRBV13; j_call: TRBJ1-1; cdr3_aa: CASSLEGGVEVAEAFF; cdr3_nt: TGTGCCAGCAGCTTAGAGGGCGGGGTCGAAGTGGCTGAAGCTTTCTTT
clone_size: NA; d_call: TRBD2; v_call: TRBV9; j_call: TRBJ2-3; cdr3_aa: CASSVGLAESTQHTQYF; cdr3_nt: TGTGCCAGCAGCGTGGGACTAGCGGAAAGTACACAACATACGCAGTATTTT
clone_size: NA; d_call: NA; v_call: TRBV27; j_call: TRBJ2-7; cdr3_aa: CASSNLRGPGEQYF; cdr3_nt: TGTGCCAGCAGCAACTTGCGGGGTCCAGGCGAGCAGTACTTC
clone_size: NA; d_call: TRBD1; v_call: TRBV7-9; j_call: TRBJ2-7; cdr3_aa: CASSPGRTGVMQYF; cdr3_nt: TGTGCCAGCAGCCCCGGACGGACAGGGGTTATGCAGTACTTC
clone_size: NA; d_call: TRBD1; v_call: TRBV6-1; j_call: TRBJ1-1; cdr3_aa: CASSTGQGATEAFF; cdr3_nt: TGTGCCAGCAGTACAGGACAGGGCGCCACTGAAGCTTTCTTT
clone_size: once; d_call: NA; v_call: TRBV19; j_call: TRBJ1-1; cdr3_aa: CASSIGTGVNTEAFF; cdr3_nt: TGTGCCAGTAGTATTGGGACTGGGGTGAACACTGAAGCTTTCTTT
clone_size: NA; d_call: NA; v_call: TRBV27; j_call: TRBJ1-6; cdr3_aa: CASSLSPTGYNSPLHF; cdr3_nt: TGTGCCAGCAGTTTATCCCCTACAGGGTATAATTCACCCCTCCACTTT
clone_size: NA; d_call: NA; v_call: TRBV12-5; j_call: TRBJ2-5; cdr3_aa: CASGSQGPETQYF; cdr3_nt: TGTGCTAGTGGTTCCCAGGGTCCGGAGACCCAGTACTTC
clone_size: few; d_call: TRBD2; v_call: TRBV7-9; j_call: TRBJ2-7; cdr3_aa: CASSYMGLAGPPKYF; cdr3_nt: TGTGCCAGCAGCTACATGGGACTAGCGGGACCGCCAAAGTACTTC
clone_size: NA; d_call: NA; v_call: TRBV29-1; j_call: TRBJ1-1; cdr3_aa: CSVVPQSGPVSTEAFF; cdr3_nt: TGCAGCGTTGTGCCCCAGAGCGGACCCGTTTCAACTGAAGCTTTCTTT
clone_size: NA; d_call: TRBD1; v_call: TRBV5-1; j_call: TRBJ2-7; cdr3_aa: CASSHGQGNVGYEQYF; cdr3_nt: TGCGCCAGCAGCCACGGACAGGGGAACGTGGGCTACGAGCAGTACTTC
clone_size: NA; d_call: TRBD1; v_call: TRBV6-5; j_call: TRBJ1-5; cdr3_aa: CASSYSEGAGNQPQHF; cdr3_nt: TGTGCCAGCAGTTACTCGGAGGGGGCAGGCAATCAGCCCCAGCATTTT
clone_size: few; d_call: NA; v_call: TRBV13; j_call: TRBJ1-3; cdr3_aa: CASSLGRGGNTIYF; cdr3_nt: TGTGCCAGCAGCTTAGGCCGGGGAGGAAACACCATATATTTT
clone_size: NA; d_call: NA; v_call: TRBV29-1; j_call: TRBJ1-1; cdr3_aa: CSAQGLEDTEAFF; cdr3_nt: TGCAGCGCACAGGGTCTTGAGGACACTGAAGCTTTCTTT
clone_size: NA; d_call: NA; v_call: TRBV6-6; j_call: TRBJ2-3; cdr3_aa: CASSGQGSDTQYF; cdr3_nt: TGTGCCAGCAGTGGGCAGGGATCAGATACGCAGTATTTT
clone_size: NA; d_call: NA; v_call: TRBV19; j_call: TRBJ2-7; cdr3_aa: CASSITGEGYEQYF; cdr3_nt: TGTGCCAGTAGTATAACGGGAGAGGGGTACGAGCAGTACTTC
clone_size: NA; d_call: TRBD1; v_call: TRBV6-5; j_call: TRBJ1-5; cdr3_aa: CASRTGTGGNQPQHF; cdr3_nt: TGTGCCAGCAGGACCGGGACAGGGGGGAATCAGCCCCAGCATTTT
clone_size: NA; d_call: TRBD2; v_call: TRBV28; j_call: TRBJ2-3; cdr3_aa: CASRPAGVLRTQYF; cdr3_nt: TGTGCCAGCCGCCCAGCGGGAGTCCTTAGGACGCAGTATTTT
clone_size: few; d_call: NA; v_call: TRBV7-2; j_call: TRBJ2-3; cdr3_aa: CASTPWGVTDTQYF; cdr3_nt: TGTGCCAGCACTCCCTGGGGGGTCACAGATACGCAGTATTTT
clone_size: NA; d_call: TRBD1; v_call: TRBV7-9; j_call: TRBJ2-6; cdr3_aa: CASSGGTGPGANVLTF; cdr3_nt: TGTGCCAGCAGCGGTGGGACAGGGCCCGGGGCCAACGTCCTGACTTTC
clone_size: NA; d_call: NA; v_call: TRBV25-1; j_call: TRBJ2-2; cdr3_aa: CASRGGAGGTGELFF; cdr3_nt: TGTGCCAGCAGGGGCGGGGCAGGGGGCACCGGGGAGCTGTTTTTT
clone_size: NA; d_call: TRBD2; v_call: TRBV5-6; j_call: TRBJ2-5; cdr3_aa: CASSLALTSWETQYF; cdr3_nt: TGTGCCAGCAGCTTGGCCCTGACTAGCTGGGAGACCCAGTACTTC
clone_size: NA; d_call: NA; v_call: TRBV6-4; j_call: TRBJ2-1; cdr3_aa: CASQDQPQGGDEQFF; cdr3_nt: TGTGCCAGCCAGGATCAGCCGCAGGGTGGGGATGAGCAGTTCTTC
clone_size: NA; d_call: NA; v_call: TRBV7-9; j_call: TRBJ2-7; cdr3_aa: CASSPQGRSEQYF; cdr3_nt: TGTGCCAGCAGCCCCCAGGGTAGGTCCGAGCAGTACTTC
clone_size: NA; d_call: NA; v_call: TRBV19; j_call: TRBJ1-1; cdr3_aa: CASSIYSETEAFF; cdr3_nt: TGTGCCAGTAGTATTTACAGTGAGACTGAAGCTTTCTTT
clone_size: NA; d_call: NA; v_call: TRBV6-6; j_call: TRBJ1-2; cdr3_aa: CASSLQQANYGYTF; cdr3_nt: TGTGCCAGCAGTTTACAACAGGCAAACTATGGCTACACCTTC
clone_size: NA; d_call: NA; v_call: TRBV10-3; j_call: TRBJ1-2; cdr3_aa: CAISGRSINYGYTF; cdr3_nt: TGTGCCATCAGTGGACGGAGTATTAACTATGGCTACACCTTC
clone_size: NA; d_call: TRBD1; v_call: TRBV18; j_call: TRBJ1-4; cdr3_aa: CASAGQVDEKLFF; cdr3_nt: TGTGCCAGCGCCGGACAGGTAGACGAAAAACTGTTTTTT
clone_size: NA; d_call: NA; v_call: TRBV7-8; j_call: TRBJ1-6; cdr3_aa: CASSRTWSSPLHF; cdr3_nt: TGTGCCAGCAGCCGCACTTGGAGTTCACCCCTCCACTTT
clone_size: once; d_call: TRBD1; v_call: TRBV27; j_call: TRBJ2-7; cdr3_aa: CASSLSGQHYEQYF; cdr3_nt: TGTGCCAGCAGTTTATCGGGACAGCACTACGAGCAGTACTTC
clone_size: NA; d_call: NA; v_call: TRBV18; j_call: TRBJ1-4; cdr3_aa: CASSPTQGNEKLFF; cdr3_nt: TGTGCCAGCTCCCCGACGCAGGGGAATGAAAAACTGTTTTTT
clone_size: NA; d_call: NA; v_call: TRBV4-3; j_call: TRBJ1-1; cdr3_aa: CASSQDHRGTEAFF; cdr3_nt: TGCGCCAGCAGCCAAGATCATAGGGGCACTGAAGCTTTCTTT
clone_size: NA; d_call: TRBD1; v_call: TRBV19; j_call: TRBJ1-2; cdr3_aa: CASSMADRVGYGYTF; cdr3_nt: TGTGCCAGTAGTATGGCGGACAGGGTAGGGTATGGCTACACCTTC
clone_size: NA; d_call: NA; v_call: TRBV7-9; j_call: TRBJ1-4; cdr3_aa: CASSFLNEKLFF; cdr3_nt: TGTGCCAGCAGCTTTCTTAATGAAAAACTGTTTTTT